The 16 T cell receptor beta chains in this list originate from one sample, sequenced in a study of blood T cell repertoires in COVID-19. The protocol was immunoSEQ multiplex PCR, while the TCRdb copy is restricted to in-frame clones and leaves out a portion. This repertoire shows roughly 290,000 clones, about 89% found once; its top ten account for around 0.8%. What was sequenced was peripheral blood. The receptors were sampled from a man aged 25-45 years with acute or convalescent COVID-19.

This clone was seen only a few times. The chain recombines TRBV24-1 with TRBJ1-5; 10 bases are a match to TRBD1. V lost 8 bases, J lost 4 bases, and 7 bases stayed unmatched. Per germline, CDR1 KGHDR and CDR2 SFDVKD. The CDR3 runs 15 residues. The CDR3 reads CATNFGTGENQPQHF. The CDR3 DNA follows: TGTGCCACCAACTTCGGGACAGGGGAAAATCAGCCCCAGCATTTT.

The chain links TRBV25-1 to TRBJ1-6; TRBD1 agrees at 10 bases. The germline CDR1 and CDR2 sequences are MGHDK and SYGVNS. The CDR3 contains 15 residues. The ends lost 4 bases at V and 7 bases at J; junction bases unmatched: 4. CDR3 coding DNA: TGTGCCAGCAGTGGACAGGGGGCTTGGAATTCACCCCTCCACTTT. As protein: CASSGQGAWNSPLHF.

The chain combines TRBV5-8 with TRBJ2-1; TRBD2 matches 11 bases. From germline, CDR1 is SGHTS and CDR2 YDEGEE. The CDR3 length is 16 residues. The ends lost 4 bases at V and 7 bases at J; junction bases unmatched: 10. The CDR3 here is CASSIIAGGSTNEQFF. In DNA form, the CDR3 reads TGTGCCAGCAGCATCATAGCGGGAGGGTCAACGAATGAGCAGTTCTTC.

The chain couples TRBV28 to TRBJ1-2; the D gene is possibly TRBD1 (6 bases). The germline gives CDR1 MDHEN, CDR2 SYDVKM. V gave up 1 base and J gave up 0 bases, with 15 bases separating them. The CDR3 is made up of 17 amino acids. The CDR3 nucleotides are TGTGCCAGCAGTTTATTGCCAGGGGCAGCAGCTAACTATGGCTACACCTTC. Protein product: CASSLLPGAAANYGYTF.

The count of this clone is one. This rearrangement joins TRBV10-3 to TRBJ2-1, with 10 bases aligning to TRBD2. The CDR3 length is 17 residues. Germline loops: CDR1 ENHRY, CDR2 SYGVKD. With 2 bases clipped from V and 1 base from J, the junction kept 5 bases outside the gene matches. The CDR3 region is CAISERKLAGSYNEQFF. The CDR3 nucleotides are TGTGCCATCAGTGAGCGAAAACTAGCGGGGTCCTACAATGAGCAGTTCTTC.

This rearrangement joins TRBV10-2 to TRBJ2-1, with 11 nucleotides matching TRBD2. V trimming: 6 bases; J trimming: 2 bases; junction bases outside the gene matches: 6. The germline CDR1 and CDR2 sequences are WSHSY and SAAADI. The CDR3 is 16 amino acids. The CDR3 here is CASRPTSGGTYNEQFF. Written as DNA, the CDR3 is TGCGCCAGCAGACCCACTAGCGGGGGTACCTACAATGAGCAGTTCTTC.

This sequence joins TRBV18 and TRBJ1-2, with D unresolved. V gave up 6 bases and J gave up 3 bases, with 11 bases separating them. The V gene's germline CDR1 is KGHSH and CDR2 LQKENI. The CDR3 length is 13 residues. CDR3 amino acids: CASSRERDYGYTF. The CDR3 DNA sequence: TGTGCCAGCTCCCGGGAACGCGACTATGGCTACACCTTC. The full variable domain, with the rest looked up from reference TRBV18 and TRBJ1-2, is NAGVMQNPRHLVRRRGQEARLRCSPMKGHSHVYWYRQLPEEGLKFMVYLQKENIIDESGMPKERFSAEFPKEGPSILRIQQVVRGDSAAYFCASSRERDYGYTFGSGTRLTVV.

This clone occurred a few times. V and J are TRBV5-4 and TRBJ1-3; D remains ambiguous. This CDR3 has 15 residues. Deletions cut 0 bases from V and 2 bases from J, with 9 bases between. The germline gives CDR1 SGHNT, CDR2 YYREEE (reference sequence). The CDR3 protein is CASSLDRLAGNTIYF. The CDR3 coding sequence is TGTGCCAGCAGCTTGGACCGGTTGGCTGGAAACACCATATATTTT.

The gene calls are TRBV7-8 and TRBJ1-2, with TRBD1 matching over 9 bases. There are 17 residues in the CDR3. CDR1 and CDR2 from the germline V gene are SGHVS and FQNEAQ. Germline trimming cut 1 base from V and 7 bases from J; bases unmatched to any gene: 13. DNA of the CDR3: TGTGCCAGCAGCTTAGGATACAGGGGGCGCATGATCTCTGGCTACACCTTC. This sequence encodes CASSLGYRGRMISGYTF.

The chain couples TRBV25-1 to TRBJ1-1; 7 bases agree with TRBD1. The CDR3 is 15 amino acids. CDR1 MGHDK and CDR2 SYGVNS come from the germline V gene. V dropped 5 bases and J dropped 3; count of bases not matched to a gene: 9. Here the CDR3 reads CASSHNRGRDTEAFF. In DNA, the CDR3 is TGTGCCAGCAGTCATAACAGGGGACGGGACACTGAAGCTTTCTTT.

The chain combines TRBV4-1 with TRBJ1-6; possibly TRBD1 for D (6 bases). This CDR3 has 17 amino acids. With 4 bases removed from V and 2 bases from J, the gap between germline ends came to 15 bases. Germline-derived CDR1 and CDR2 are MGHRA and YSYEKL. CDR3: CASSRIEGETYNSPLHF. The CDR3 DNA reads as TGCGCCAGCAGCCGTATAGAGGGGGAAACCTATAATTCACCCCTCCACTTT.

This rearrangement joins TRBV27 to TRBJ1-6; D not resolved. CDR3 length: 13 residues. V shed 1 base and J shed 9 bases, with 7 bases lying between them. The germline V gene encodes CDR1 MNHEY and CDR2 SMNVEV (reference sequence). CDR3 residues: CASSLWWSSPLHF. The CDR3 DNA reads TGTGCCAGCAGTTTATGGTGGAGTTCACCCCTCCACTTT.

The CDR3 spells CASSVSGRATDTQYF. Written as DNA, the CDR3 is TGCGCCAGCAGCGTTAGCGGGAGGGCCACAGATACGCAGTATTTT. This chain uses TRBV5-1 with TRBJ2-3; TRBD2 agrees at 11 bases. J lost 2 bases, V lost 4 bases, and 3 bases had no gene match. CDR1 and CDR2 (germline): SGHRS, YFSETQ. The CDR3 has 15 amino acids.

The J gene is TRBJ2-1, the V gene TRBV7-2, with 9 bases aligning to TRBD2. The V gene end was trimmed by 6 bases and the J gene end by 0 bases; junction bases not matched to a gene: 3. CDR1 and CDR2 from the germline V gene are SGHTA and FQGNSA. The CDR3 covers 15 residues. The CDR3 protein is CASRLAGSSYNEQFF. CDR3 sequence (DNA): TGTGCCAGCAGGCTAGCGGGAAGCTCCTACAATGAGCAGTTCTTC.

This clone was detected a few times. The chain couples TRBV5-1 to TRBJ2-2, with D hard to call. V lost 0 bases and J 4 bases, leaving 7 bases between the germline ends. There are 14 residues in the CDR3. Germline V gives CDR1 SGHRS, CDR2 YFSETQ. The CDR3 sequence: CASSLDGSTGELFF. DNA of the CDR3: TGCGCCAGCAGCTTGGACGGGTCCACCGGGGAGCTGTTTTTT.

The chain combines TRBV28 with TRBJ1-5; 9 bases are a match to TRBD1. Germline lookup yields CDR1 MDHEN and CDR2 SYDVKM. Trimming at V came to 5 bases and at J to 4 bases, leaving 12 bases not matched to a gene. This CDR3 contains 17 residues. The CDR3 DNA follows: TGTGCCAGCAGTAATTATGGACAGGGGACTTCGAATCAGCCCCAGCATTTT. Translation gives CASSNYGQGTSNQPQHF.